This is a list of T cell receptor beta chains from one sample in a study of OX40 agonist ivuxolimab in advanced cancers. Sequenced by immunoSEQ multiplex PCR; TCRdb stores in-frame clones only, minus some. The sample has around 25,000 clones; approximately 83% are singletons. Sequencing was performed on CD4+ or CD8+ T cells sorted from blood, taken in a trial of the OX40 agonist ivuxolimab. Receptors originate from an adult with an advanced solid tumor such as melanoma, head and neck, liver or kidney cancer. The CDR3 runs from the conserved cysteine through the conserved F or W. The D gene is left open where the match is weak. Some rows have no size entry. The others give once, few or many, or a class for an expanded clone.

>.|TRBV19|TRBJ2-7|.
CASSINPGHLYEQYF
TGTGCCAGTAGTATAAACCCAGGGCATTTGTACGAGCAGTACTTC
>.|TRBV7-8|TRBJ1-1|.
CASSLVVGDTEAFF
TGTGCCAGCAGCTTAGTGGTTGGAGACACTGAAGCTTTCTTT
>TRBD2|TRBV6-4|TRBJ2-3|once
CASSDGSGGTDTQYF
TGTGCCAGCAGTGACGGTAGCGGGGGGACAGATACGCAGTATTTT
>TRBD1|TRBV7-6|TRBJ2-2|.
CASSLATSGTGDRGGELFF
TGTGCCAGCAGCTTAGCCACCTCCGGGACAGGGGATCGGGGCGGGGAGCTGTTTTTT
>.|TRBV10-2|TRBJ2-7|.
CASSESVGYEQYF
TGCGCCAGCAGTGAGTCGGTAGGTTACGAGCAGTACTTC
>TRBD1|TRBV13|TRBJ2-2|.
CASSSTPGQGPNTGELFF
TGTGCCAGCAGCTCGACCCCGGGACAGGGGCCGAACACCGGGGAGCTGTTTTTT
>TRBD1|TRBV4-1|TRBJ1-5|.
CASSLRGTGDIGNQPQHF
TGCGCCAGCAGCCTACGTGGGACAGGGGACATCGGCAATCAGCCCCAGCATTTT
>.|TRBV19|TRBJ1-5|.
CASSIRGGGDQPQHF
TGTGCCAGTAGTATACGTGGAGGGGGGGATCAGCCCCAGCATTTT
>.|TRBV27|TRBJ1-2|.
CASSDGINYGYTF
TGTGCCAGCAGTGACGGGATTAACTATGGCTACACCTTC
>.|TRBV5-1|TRBJ2-7|once
CASSLPGLGEQYF
TGCGCCAGCAGCTTGCCAGGGCTTGGCGAGCAGTACTTC
>TRBD1|TRBV6-5|TRBJ1-4|.
CASSARTGENEKLFF
TGTGCCAGCAGCGCCAGGACAGGAGAGAATGAAAAACTGTTTTTT
>.|TRBV2|TRBJ2-2|once
CASSLDAFGQPLFAHTGELFF
TGTGCCAGCAGCCTGGACGCGTTCGGACAGCCGCTGTTTGCGCACACCGGGGAGCTGTTTTTT
>.|TRBV27|TRBJ1-2|.
CASSLRGTQGYTF
TGTGCCAGCAGTTTAAGGGGGACCCAGGGCTACACCTTC
>.|TRBV7-9|TRBJ2-2|.
CASSYRSGELFF
TGTGCCAGCAGCTACCGGAGCGGGGAGCTGTTTTTT
>.|TRBV4-1|TRBJ1-1|.
CASSQGGWGRGTEAFF
TGCGCCAGCAGCCAAGGGGGGTGGGGCCGGGGCACTGAAGCTTTCTTT
>.|TRBV11-2|TRBJ2-2|.
CASSPSVTNTGELFF
TGTGCCAGCAGCCCTAGCGTAACGAACACCGGGGAGCTGTTTTTT
>.|TRBV9|TRBJ2-1|.
CASSGTSRGTYNEQFF
TGTGCCAGCAGCGGGACGAGTCGGGGGACCTACAATGAGCAGTTCTTC
>.|TRBV21-1|TRBJ1-1|once
CASSKDRGQGATEAFF
TGTGCCAGCAGCAAAGATCGTGGACAGGGTGCCACTGAAGCTTTCTTT
>TRBD2|TRBV5-4|TRBJ2-7|.
CASSLVAGGPEEQYF
TGTGCCAGCAGCTTGGTAGCGGGGGGGCCCGAGGAGCAGTACTTC
>.|TRBV6-5|TRBJ1-4|.
CASSYSIAEKLFF
TGTGCCAGCAGTTACTCGATCGCGGAAAAACTGTTTTTT
>.|TRBV27|TRBJ1-2|.
CASSLGENYGYTF
TGTGCCAGCAGTTTAGGGGAAAACTATGGCTACACCTTC
>.|TRBV2|TRBJ1-4|.
CASSEAKGFSEKLFF
TGTGCCAGCAGTGAAGCTAAGGGATTCAGTGAAAAACTGTTTTTT
>.|TRBV4-1|TRBJ2-6|.
CASSQDPGAGANVLTF
TGCGCCAGCAGCCAAGATCCGGGTGCTGGGGCCAACGTCCTGACTTTC
>.|TRBV13|TRBJ2-1|.
CASSLGIAEKEQFF
TGTGCCAGCAGCCTTGGGATAGCGGAGAAGGAGCAGTTCTTC
>.|TRBV9|TRBJ2-7|.
CASSPGGYEQYF
TGTGCCAGCAGCCCAGGAGGTTACGAGCAGTACTTC
>.|TRBV7-9|TRBJ1-4|.
CASRSTGNPNEKLFF
TGTGCCAGCAGATCCACAGGGAATCCTAATGAAAAACTGTTTTTT
>TRBD1|TRBV7-3|TRBJ2-2|few
CASSQGQGARVAGELFF
TGTGCCAGCAGCCAGGGACAGGGGGCGCGGGTGGCCGGGGAGCTGTTTTTT